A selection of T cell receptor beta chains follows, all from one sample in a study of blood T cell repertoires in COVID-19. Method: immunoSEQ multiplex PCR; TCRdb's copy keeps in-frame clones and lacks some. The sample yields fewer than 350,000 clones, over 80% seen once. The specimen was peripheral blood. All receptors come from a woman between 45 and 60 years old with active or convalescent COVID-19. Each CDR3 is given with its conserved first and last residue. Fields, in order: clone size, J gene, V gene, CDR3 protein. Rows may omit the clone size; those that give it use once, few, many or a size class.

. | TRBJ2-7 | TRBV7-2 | CASPGTLTSGRTYEQYF
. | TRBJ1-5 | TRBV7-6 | CASSLARGSNQPQHF
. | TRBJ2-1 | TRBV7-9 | CASSPTGTFYNEQFF
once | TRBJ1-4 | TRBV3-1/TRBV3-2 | CASSQPGGYEKLFF
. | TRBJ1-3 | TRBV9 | CASSDSGNTIYF
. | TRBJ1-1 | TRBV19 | CASSTDQDTEAFF
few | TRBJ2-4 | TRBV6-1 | CASSVVAGGVKNIQYF
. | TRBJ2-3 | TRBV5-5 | CASTGTSGTDTQYF
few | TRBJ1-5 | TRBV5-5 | CASSLGAGGNQPQHF
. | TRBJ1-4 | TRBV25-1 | CASQTGGFEKLFF
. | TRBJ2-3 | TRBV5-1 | CASMAASTDTQYF
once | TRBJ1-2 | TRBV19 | CASSLKTGRPSGGYTF
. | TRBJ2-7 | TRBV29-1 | CSVLLAGGFYEQYF
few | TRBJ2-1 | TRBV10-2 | CASSDASGRSYNEQFF
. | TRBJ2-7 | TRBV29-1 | CSVLGVEGQETTFSYEQYF
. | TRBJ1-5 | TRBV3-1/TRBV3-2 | CASSQINQPQHF
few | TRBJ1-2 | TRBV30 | CAWDRAYGMEGYTF